The TCR beta chain under discussion was sequenced for a study of blood T cell repertoires in COVID-19. As for the study in general: Sources were T cells, B-cell-depleted T cells, or PBMCs; the material itself was cDNA or gDNA.

Only a few counts were recorded for this clone. This CDR3 has 15 residues. The germline V and J ends were trimmed by 2 bases and 3 bases, with 15 bases remaining between them. The germline V gene encodes CDR1 SGHRS and CDR2 YFSETQ. TCRdb keeps only in-frame clones here, not all; method: immunoSEQ multiplex PCR. This table holds approximately 130,000 clones, approximately 80% found once. The clonotype was recovered from a human donor in a cohort sampled during active COVID-19. Sequenced material: peripheral blood. The chain uses TRBV5-1 and TRBJ2-7, with a weak D call TRBD1 (6 bases). CDR3 sequence reads: CASSFTPGHNYEQYF. CDR3 DNA sequence: TGCGCCAGCAGCTTTACCCCGGGACATAACTACGAGCAGTACTTC. The whole variable domain, filled in from reference TRBV5-1 and TRBJ2-7, reads KAGVTQTPRYLIKTRGQQVTLSCSPISGHRSVSWYQQTPGQGLQFLFEYFSETQRNKGNFPGRFSGRQFSNSRSEMNVSTLELGDSALYLCASSFTPGHNYEQYFGPGTRLTVT.